The 8 T cell receptor beta chains below all came from one sample that was sequenced in a study of shared clonotypes between healthy human individuals (dated by TCRdb to 2020 to 2021). The method behind the library was the immunoSEQ multiplex PCR assay. TCRdb retrieved this table from immuneACCESS and kept in-frame rearrangements only. Not all clones are present; in checked studies, unresolved V genes account for under half, and no reason is known for the remainder. In all, the sample holds over 850,000 clones, and approximately 78% of those were seen once. The ten largest clonotypes hold around 0.47% of the sample. Sequenced input: memory CD4+ T cells from PBMCs. The sample's cell subset or site label is to be understood as: CD45RA-negative fraction. Source of these receptors: a man between 18 and 29 years old in good health. Some clones in this sample may be carry-over from other donors' samples.

J is TRBJ2-1 and V is TRBV28; tentatively, D is TRBD2 (5 bases). In germline, CDR1 is MDHEN, CDR2 SYDVKM. V lost 7 bases to trimming and J lost 0 bases, with 10 bases between them. This CDR3 region has 14 residues. The DNA for the CDR3 is TGTGCCAGCACCAACGCGGGCTCCTACAATGAGCAGTTCTTC. Residues: CASTNAGSYNEQFF.

The rearrangement uses TRBV20-1 and TRBJ1-1; the D is unclear. The CDR3 is made up of 11 amino acids. With 3 bases removed from V and 8 bases from J, the gap between germline ends came to 10 bases. Germline V gene data show CDR1 as DFQATT and CDR2 as SNEGSKA (reference sequence). The CDR3 sequence: CSASARGEAFF. CDR3 nucleotide sequence: TGCAGTGCTAGTGCCCGGGGAGAAGCTTTCTTT.

In this sample, this clone turned up a few times. This chain links TRBV2 with TRBJ1-5, with no clear D. CDR3 length equals 11 residues. CDR1 and CDR2 (germline): SNHLY, FYNNEI. V was cut by 4 bases and J by 6 bases, with 4 bases left in between. The CDR3 loop reads CASSVTQPQHF. In DNA, the CDR3 is TGTGCCAGCAGTGTCACTCAGCCCCAGCATTTT.

The chain recombines TRBV2 with TRBJ2-5, with 7 bases lining up with TRBD1. Looked up from germline, CDR1 is SNHLY and CDR2 is FYNNEI. The CDR3 runs 15 residues. Germline trimming cut 6 bases from V and 5 bases from J; bases unmatched to any gene: 12. In DNA form, the CDR3 reads TGTGCCAGCAGCGGGACAGCGATCGATGGGGAGACCCAGTACTTC. It codes for CASSGTAIDGETQYF. Full variable domain (missing parts from reference TRBV2 and TRBJ2-5): EPEVTQTPSHQVTQMGQEVILRCVPISNHLYFYWYRQILGQKVEFLVSFYNNEISEKSEIFDDQFSVERPDGSNFTLKIRSTKLEDSAMYFCASSGTAIDGETQYFGPGTRLLVL.

The rearrangement uses TRBV2 and TRBJ2-2, with TRBD1 identical over 7 bases. This CDR3 is built from 12 residues. V dropped 6 bases and J dropped 8; count of bases not matched to a gene: 3. Germline V gives CDR1 SNHLY, CDR2 FYNNEI. DNA of the CDR3: TGTGCCAGCAGGACAGGGTTGGGGGAGCTGTTTTTT. It codes for CASRTGLGELFF.

The chain recombines TRBV7-9 with TRBJ2-6, with D hard to call. CDR3 size: 16 residues. Germline V gene sequence: CDR1 SEHNR, CDR2 FQNEAQ (reference sequence). The V end lost 1 base, the J end lost 3 bases, and 10 bases lay between the germline ends. The CDR3 loop is CASSLGQTRGANVLTF. CDR3 bases: TGTGCCAGCAGCTTAGGGCAGACCCGTGGGGCCAACGTCCTGACTTTC.

This chain uses TRBV2 with TRBJ2-1; unclear D gene. Trimming cost V 3 bases and J 8 bases, with 5 bases left between them. The length of the CDR3 is 11 residues. Germline V lookup: CDR1 SNHLY, CDR2 FYNNEI. This CDR3 reads CASSDKHEQFF. Written as DNA, the CDR3 is TGTGCCAGCAGTGATAAGCATGAGCAGTTCTTC. The full variable domain, rest sourced from reference TRBV2 and TRBJ2-1, is EPEVTQTPSHQVTQMGQEVILRCVPISNHLYFYWYRQILGQKVEFLVSFYNNEISEKSEIFDDQFSVERPDGSNFTLKIRSTKLEDSAMYFCASSDKHEQFFGPGTRLTVL.

This clone occurred a few times. The genes are TRBV5-1 and TRBJ2-5; D ambiguous. Germline values: CDR1 SGHRS, CDR2 YFSETQ. The V end lost 3 bases, the J end lost 2 bases, and 5 bases lay between the germline ends. The CDR3 has 12 amino acids. This chain's CDR3 is CASSSQQETQYF. The CDR3, as DNA: TGCGCCAGCAGCTCCCAACAAGAGACCCAGTACTTC.